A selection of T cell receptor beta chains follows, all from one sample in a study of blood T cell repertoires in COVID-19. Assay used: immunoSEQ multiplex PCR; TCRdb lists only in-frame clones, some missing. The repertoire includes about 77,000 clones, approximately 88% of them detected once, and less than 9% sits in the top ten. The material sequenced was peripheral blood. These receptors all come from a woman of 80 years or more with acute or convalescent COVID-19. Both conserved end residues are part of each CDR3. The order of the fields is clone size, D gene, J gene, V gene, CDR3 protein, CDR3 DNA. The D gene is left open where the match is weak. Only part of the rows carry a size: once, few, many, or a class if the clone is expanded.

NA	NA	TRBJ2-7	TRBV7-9	CASSWSGDRNEQYF	TGTGCCAGCAGCTGGTCAGGGGACCGCAACGAGCAGTACTTC
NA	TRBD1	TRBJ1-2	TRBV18	CASSDRQGYGYTF	TGTGCCAGCTCGGATAGACAGGGCTATGGCTACACCTTC
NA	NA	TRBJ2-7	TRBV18	CASSQAGVSSYEQYF	TGTGCCAGCTCACAGGCAGGGGTTAGCTCCTACGAGCAGTACTTC
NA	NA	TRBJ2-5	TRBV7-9	CASSRRVQETQYF	TGTGCCAGCAGCCGGAGGGTGCAAGAGACCCAGTACTTC
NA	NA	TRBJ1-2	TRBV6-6	CASSYDSGGSDYGYTF	TGTGCCAGCAGTTACGATTCGGGGGGCAGCGACTATGGCTACACCTTC
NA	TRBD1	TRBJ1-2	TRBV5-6	CASSLGQTVRYGYTF	TGTGCCAGCAGCCTGGGACAGACCGTTCGCTATGGCTACACCTTC
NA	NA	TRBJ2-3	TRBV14	CASSQDEADTQYF	TGTGCCAGCAGCCAAGATGAGGCAGATACGCAGTATTTT
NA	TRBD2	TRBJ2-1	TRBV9	CASSVGLAGFGSEQFF	TGTGCCAGCAGCGTAGGTCTAGCGGGTTTTGGGAGTGAGCAGTTCTTC
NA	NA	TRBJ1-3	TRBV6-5	CASIRDYLGNTIYF	TGTGCCAGCATCAGAGACTATCTTGGAAACACCATATATTTT
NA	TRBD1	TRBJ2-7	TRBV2	CASSEGQGVWYYEQYF	TGTGCCAGCAGTGAGGGACAGGGGGTTTGGTACTACGAGCAGTACTTC
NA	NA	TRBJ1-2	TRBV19	CASSILGGPISGYTF	TGTGCCAGTAGTATTCTCGGGGGGCCTATTTCTGGCTACACCTTC
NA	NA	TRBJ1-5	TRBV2	CASSEGSVNQPQHF	TGTGCCAGCAGTGAAGGGTCGGTCAATCAGCCCCAGCATTTT
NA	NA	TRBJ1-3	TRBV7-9	CASSHQRGLTSSGNTIYF	TGTGCCAGCAGTCACCAGAGAGGGCTTACCTCCTCTGGAAACACCATATATTTT
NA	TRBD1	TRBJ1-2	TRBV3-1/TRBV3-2	CASSQRTGNRYGYTF	TGTGCCAGCAGCCAAAGGACAGGGAATAGGTATGGCTACACCTTC
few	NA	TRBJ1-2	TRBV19	CASSTPDGFRGGYTF	TGTGCCAGTAGTACCCCGGACGGATTTAGGGGTGGCTACACCTTC
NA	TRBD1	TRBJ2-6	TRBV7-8	CASSPWIPGQGGSGANVLTF	TGTGCCAGCAGCCCTTGGATCCCGGGACAGGGAGGATCTGGGGCCAACGTCCTGACTTTC
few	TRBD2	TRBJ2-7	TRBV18	CASSPLSRTSNWAWAYEQYF	TGTGCCAGCTCACCACTGTCCCGGACTAGCAATTGGGCTTGGGCCTACGAGCAGTACTTC
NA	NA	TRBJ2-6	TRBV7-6	CASSLVTGSSGANVLTF	TGTGCCAGCAGCTTAGTTACAGGGTCCTCTGGGGCCAACGTCCTGACTTTC
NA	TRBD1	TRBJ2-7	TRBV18	CASSPRTGGTYEQYF	TGTGCCAGCTCACCCAGGACAGGGGGCACCTACGAGCAGTACTTC
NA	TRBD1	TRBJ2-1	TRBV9	CASSQGVSRWNEQFF	TGTGCCAGCAGCCAGGGGGTTAGCCGTTGGAATGAGCAGTTCTTC
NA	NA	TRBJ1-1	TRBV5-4	CASNAPGQPRGNTEAFF	TGTGCCAGCAACGCCCCAGGACAGCCTAGAGGGAACACTGAAGCTTTCTTT
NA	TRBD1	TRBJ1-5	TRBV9	CASSRDSYQPQHF	TGTGCCAGCAGCCGGGACAGCTATCAGCCCCAGCATTTT
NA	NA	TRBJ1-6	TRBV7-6	CASSLAAINSPLHF	TGTGCCAGCAGCTTAGCAGCAATTAATTCACCCCTCCACTTT
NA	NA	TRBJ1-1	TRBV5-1	CASSGFGGIMNTEAFF	TGCGCCAGCAGCGGTTTTGGGGGCATCATGAACACTGAAGCTTTCTTT
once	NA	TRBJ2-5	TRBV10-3	CAISGAGAQVETQYF	TGTGCCATCAGTGGGGCGGGGGCGCAAGTAGAGACCCAGTACTTC
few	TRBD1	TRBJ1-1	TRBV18	CASSPGQGLDAFF	TGTGCCAGCTCACCAGGACAGGGGTTGGATGCTTTCTTT
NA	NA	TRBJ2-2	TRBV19	CASSIEINSGELFF	TGTGCCAGTAGTATTGAGATTAACAGCGGGGAGCTGTTTTTT
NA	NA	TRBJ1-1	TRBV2	CASSDQGNTEAFF	TGTGCCAGCAGTGACCAGGGGAACACTGAAGCTTTCTTT
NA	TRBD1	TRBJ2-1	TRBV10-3	CAISPGQSTTFNEQFF	TGTGCCATCAGTCCGGGACAGTCAACGACTTTCAATGAGCAGTTCTTC
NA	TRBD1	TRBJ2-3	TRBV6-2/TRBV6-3	CASSPGTEADTQYF	TGTGCCAGCAGCCCCGGGACAGAAGCAGATACGCAGTATTTT
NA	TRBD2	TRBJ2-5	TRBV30	CARGTSRTQYF	TGTGCCAGGGGGACTAGCAGAACCCAGTACTTC
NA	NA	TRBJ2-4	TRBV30	CAWSVPRANSFLAKNIQYF	TGTGCCTGGAGTGTCCCCAGGGCAAATTCATTTCTAGCCAAAAACATTCAGTACTTC
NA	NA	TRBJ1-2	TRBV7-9	CASSFSRGNYGYTF	TGTGCCAGCAGCTTCTCCAGGGGCAACTATGGCTACACCTTC
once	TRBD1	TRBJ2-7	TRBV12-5	CASGLTTGTGEQYF	TGTGCTAGTGGTTTGACGACAGGGACAGGCGAGCAGTACTTC
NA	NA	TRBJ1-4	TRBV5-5	CASSLGRPNEKLFF	TGTGCCAGCAGCCTGGGGCGGCCTAATGAAAAACTGTTTTTT
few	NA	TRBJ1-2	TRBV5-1	CASSFPPGDNYGYTF	TGCGCCAGCAGCTTTCCGCCAGGGGATAACTATGGCTACACCTTC
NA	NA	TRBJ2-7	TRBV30	CAWTLGGGDEQYF	TGTGCCTGGACCCTGGGGGGGGGCGACGAGCAGTACTTC
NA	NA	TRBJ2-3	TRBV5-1	CASSLDISTDTQYF	TGCGCCAGCAGCTTGGACATTAGCACAGATACGCAGTATTTT
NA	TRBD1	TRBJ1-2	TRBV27	CASSPSRDRGSGYTF	TGTGCCAGCAGTCCAAGCCGGGACAGGGGGTCTGGCTACACCTTC
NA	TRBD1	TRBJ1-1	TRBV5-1	CASNLGTVGYTEAFF	TGCGCCAGCAACCTTGGGACAGTTGGGTACACTGAAGCTTTCTTT